This T cell receptor (beta chain) was documented in a study of beta chain features in type 1 diabetes. The wider study: Patients and healthy donors were similar in age, gender and cell yields.

Germline V gene lookup returns CDR1 KGHSH and CDR2 LQKENI. The CDR3 has 16 amino acids. V was trimmed by 3 bases and J by 0 bases, leaving 14 bases between them. The sample holds a few counts of this clone. Expressed TCRB transcripts were sequenced because the isolated RNA had all been reverse transcribed beforehand. Repertoires were generated with immunoSEQ multiplex PCR, while TCRdb's copy carries only in-frame clones and drops some. The sample lists about 150,000 clones; 7.5% to 10% were seen once. Sequences were obtained from central memory CD4+ T cells from blood. This sequence was found in a man younger than 35 in good health. The chain couples TRBV18 to TRBJ1-2, with D maybe TRBD1 (6 bases). The CDR3 nucleotides are TGTGCCAGCTCACCGCAGGGGTCGCCAGCTAACTATGGCTACACCTTC. Translation gives CASSPQGSPANYGYTF.